This T cell receptor (beta chain) was retrieved from a study of post-analysis software for immune sequencing data. About the study: Both relapsing-remitting and secondary progressive multiple sclerosis featured among the disease courses, as did progressive-relapsing multiple sclerosis. Study-wide points: Compared with controls, patients had more of about five TRBV segments, including TRBV5-6, TRBV5-1 and TRBV20-1.

Unique-molecular-identifier-tagged TCR beta cDNA libraries were used. TCRdb ran MiXCR on the PCR reads and lists one entry per CDR3 protein. The sample shows a few hundred thousand distinct CDR3 sequences, around 37% of them seen only once. The CDR3 is 13 residues long. The V end was cut by 8 bases, the J end by 0 bases, with 10 bases between. Germline lookup yields CDR1 LNHDA and CDR2 SQIVND (reference sequence). Regarding this clonotype: Its specificity is unknown.

The rearrangement links TRBV19 to TRBJ1-1; D gene uncertain. This clonotype originated in a girl between 5 and 17 years old with multiple sclerosis. Sequencing was carried out using blood. The CDR3 DNA is TGTGCCAGTGGCATGACCCTGAACACTGAAGCTTTCTTT. It encodes CASGMTLNTEAFF.